These 23 T cell receptor beta chains were sequenced from one sample in a study of blood T cells in healthy people across ages. A second PCR of 7 to 11 cycles used a sample-barcoded 5' primer and a J-beta primer mix. TCRdb passed the 5' RACE reads through MiXCR, listing each CDR3 protein once. The table records some 550,000 distinct CDR3 sequences, 40% to 55% of them present only once. Sequencing was performed on blood. These receptor sequences come from an older man in good health.

The chain couples TRBV3-1 to TRBJ2-1; TRBD2 is a possible D gene (7 bases). The CDR3 runs 16 residues. Germline V CDR1 and CDR2: LGHDT, YNNKEL (reference sequence). The V end was cut by 1 base, the J end by 3 bases, with 13 bases between. CDR3 residues: CASSQGGGGLYNEQFF. In DNA form, the CDR3 reads TGTGCCAGCAGCCAAGGTGGGGGGGGCCTCTACAATGAGCAGTTCTTC.

The chain combines TRBV7-2 with TRBJ2-7; D is perhaps TRBD2 (6 bases). This CDR3 is 16 amino acids long. The V end was cut by 2 bases, the J end by 0 bases, with 14 bases between. The germline V gene has CDR1 SGHTA and CDR2 FQGNSA. The DNA of the CDR3 is TGTGCCAGCAGCTTATTCGGCGGGGTTAGCTCCTACGAGCAGTACTTC. Amino acids: CASSLFGGVSSYEQYF.

The chain has TRBV5-1 and TRBJ2-3; TRBD2 agrees at 8 bases. The CDR3 is 14 residues long. The ends lost 0 bases at V and 4 bases at J; junction bases unmatched: 1. Germline CDR1 SGHRS, CDR2 YFSETQ. CDR3 nucleotides: TGCGCCAGCAGCTTGGAGCGGGAGCCAGATACGCAGTATTTT. Translating gives CASSLEREPDTQYF.

This clonotype turned up a few times. The chain combines TRBV9 with TRBJ2-1; 8 bases are shared with TRBD2. This CDR3 contains 15 residues. The trim removed 4 bases at V and 7 bases at J, leaving 10 bases unmatched. Germline V gene sequence: CDR1 SGDLS, CDR2 YYNGEE. The CDR3 is CASSTRLARENEQFF. DNA for the CDR3: TGTGCCAGCAGCACTCGACTAGCGCGGGAGAATGAGCAGTTCTTC.

The V gene is TRBV20-1, the J gene TRBJ2-7; either TRBD1 or TRBD2 may supply D (5 bases each). Germline V gene lookup returns CDR1 DFQATT and CDR2 SNEGSKA (reference sequence). The CDR3 is 14 amino acids. Trimming left V 0 bases short and J 2 bases short, with 11 bases between. DNA for the CDR3: TGCAGTGCTAGAGAGCCCGGGACCCCCTACGAGCAGTACTTC. Translating it yields CSAREPGTPYEQYF.

The table lists this clonotype with a few counts. V is TRBV12-3 or TRBV12-4 and J is TRBJ2-1; D possibly corresponds to TRBD2 (5 bases). V lost 3 bases, J lost 1 base, and 10 bases lay in between. This CDR3 contains 15 residues. In DNA form, the CDR3 reads TGTGCCAGCAGTTTTGGCGGGCCTTCCTACAATGAGCAGTTCTTC. Its translation is CASSFGGPSYNEQFF.

The chain couples TRBV4-2 to TRBJ1-6; 10 positions match TRBD1. Trimming cost V 3 bases and J 7 bases; bases outside gene matches: 15. The CDR3 is 19 amino acids. The germline V gene encodes CDR1 LGHNA and CDR2 YNFKEQ. This chain's CDR3 is CASSHRPSGQGTGNSPLHF. As DNA, the CDR3 is TGTGCCAGCAGCCACCGCCCCTCGGGACAGGGGACGGGGAATTCACCCCTCCACTTT.

The rearrangement uses TRBV5-1 and TRBJ2-1; 11 nucleotides align to TRBD2. Germline V gene data show CDR1 as SGHRS and CDR2 as YFSETQ. V lost 6 bases to trimming and J lost 5 bases; unmatched junction nucleotides: 7. The CDR3 has 15 amino acids. The CDR3 bases are TGCGCCAGCATGATAGGGACTAGCGGAGACAATGAGCAGTTCTTC. Protein sequence: CASMIGTSGDNEQFF. Combining the CDR3 with reference TRBV5-1 and TRBJ2-1 gives the whole variable domain KAGVTQTPRYLIKTRGQQVTLSCSPISGHRSVSWYQQTPGQGLQFLFEYFSETQRNKGNFPGRFSGRQFSNSRSEMNVSTLELGDSALYLCASMIGTSGDNEQFFGPGTRLTVL.

This sequence joins TRBV7-2 and TRBJ2-3, with 11 bases that match TRBD1. The ends lost 5 bases at V and 7 bases at J; junction bases unmatched: 8. The CDR3 is made up of 15 amino acids. Germline CDR1 and CDR2: SGHTA and FQGNSA. The CDR3 spells CASSLTGQGGNTQYF. In DNA form, the CDR3 reads TGTGCCAGCAGCCTCACGGGACAGGGGGGGAATACGCAGTATTTT.

This clonotype was found a few times. The chain carries TRBV3-1 and TRBJ2-4, with D perhaps assigned TRBD1 or TRBD2 (6 bases each). Germline V gives CDR1 LGHDT, CDR2 YNNKEL (reference sequence). The V end was cut by 1 base, the J end by 5 bases, with 12 bases between. The CDR3 is 15 residues long. CDR3 residues: CASSQVGGDENIQYF. The CDR3 DNA reads as TGTGCCAGCAGCCAAGTGGGGGGCGATGAAAACATTCAGTACTTC.

With respect to this clonotype: A single base separates this from a much larger clone, so it may be a read error. The V gene is TRBV5-5, the J gene TRBJ2-1; D not certain. This CDR3 contains 11 residues. CDR1 and CDR2 from the germline V gene are SGHKS and YYEKEE (reference sequence). This CDR3 reads CTSSQHNEQFF. CDR3 bases: TGTACCAGCAGCCAGCACAATGAGCAGTTCTTC.

This clonotype was observed a few times. The chain is built from TRBV12-3 or TRBV12-4 and TRBJ1-5; a possible D gene is TRBD1 (5 bases). Trimming left V 3 bases short and J 3 bases short, with 9 bases between. The CDR3 has 14 residues. The CDR3 loop is CASSFGGTNQPQHF. In DNA form, the CDR3 reads TGTGCCAGCAGTTTCGGAGGGACCAATCAGCCCCAGCATTTT.

This clonotype was counted once. This chain links TRBV7-2 with TRBJ2-1; 11 nucleotides align to TRBD2. J was trimmed by 6 bases and V by 0 bases; bases with no gene match: 4. The germline V gene has CDR1 SGHTA and CDR2 FQGNSA. The CDR3 extends over 16 amino acids. CDR3 amino acids: CASSLALLAGGNEQFF. CDR3 DNA sequence: TGTGCCAGCAGCTTAGCGCTTCTAGCGGGGGGCAATGAGCAGTTCTTC.

Many counts were recorded for this clonotype. Since a much larger clone is just one base distant, this may be a read error. The chain is built from TRBV28 and TRBJ2-6; D is unclear. CDR3 length equals 13 residues. The germline CDR1 and CDR2 sequences are MDHEN and SYDVKM. The V end was cut by 8 bases, the J end by 2 bases, with 7 bases between. The CDR3 DNA sequence: TGTGCCAGCGGGTGTGCTGGGGCCAACGTCCTGACTTTC. It specifies CASGCAGANVLTF.

This clonotype was observed a handful of times. The genes are TRBV20-1 and TRBJ1-5; possibly TRBD1 for D (5 bases). With 0 bases removed from V and 5 bases from J, the gap between germline ends came to 14 bases. The CDR3 spans 15 residues. In germline, CDR1 is DFQATT, CDR2 SNEGSKA (reference sequence). CDR3 bases: TGCAGTGCTAGAGATAGGCAGGGCTTGGATCAGCCCCAGCATTTT. This translates into CSARDRQGLDQPQHF.

The chain joins TRBV3-1 to TRBJ1-6, with D perhaps TRBD1 (5 bases). The CDR3 loop spans 15 amino acids. The germline CDR1 and CDR2 sequences are LGHDT and YNNKEL (reference sequence). Trimming removed 4 bases at V and 4 bases at J, with 11 bases between. The chain's CDR3 is CASSPGTVYNSPLHF. In nucleotides, the CDR3 is TGTGCCAGCAGCCCAGGGACGGTTTATAATTCACCCCTCCACTTT.

Comments on this clonotype: Possible read error: a much larger clone is one base away. This rearrangement joins TRBV6-5 to TRBJ2-4; D is uncertain. The CDR3 runs to 14 residues. Germline assignment: CDR1 MNHEY and CDR2 SVGAGI. CDR3 coding DNA: TGTGCCGGCAGTTTGACATTAGCCAAAAACATTCAGTACTTC. Its protein is CAGSLTLAKNIQYF.

This clonotype was seen many times. This chain links TRBV20-1 with TRBJ2-4; D may be TRBD2 (6 bases). The CDR3 runs to 13 residues. Trimming took off 6 bases at V and 9 bases at J, with 18 bases between the two ends. CDR1 and CDR2 from the germline V gene are DFQATT and SNEGSKA (reference sequence). CDR3 sequence reads: CSAGGDSPSIQYF. The CDR3 DNA reads as TGCAGTGCCGGCGGGGACTCCCCCAGCATTCAGTACTTC.

J is TRBJ2-1 and V is TRBV20-1; TRBD2 aligns across 13 bases. Germline V gene sequence: CDR1 DFQATT, CDR2 SNEGSKA (reference sequence). The CDR3 has 16 amino acids. V gave up 3 bases and J gave up 9 bases; unmatched junction bases: 11. CDR3 DNA sequence: TGCAGTGCTAGTCTTCAGGGACTAGCGGGACGGGGTGAGCAGTTCTTC. It specifies CSASLQGLAGRGEQFF.

There are a few counts of this clonotype. The V gene is TRBV27, the J gene TRBJ1-6, with D perhaps matching TRBD1 (6 bases). Per the germline V gene, CDR1 is MNHEY and CDR2 is SMNVEV (reference sequence). Between the trimmed V and J ends, which lost 7 bases and 5 bases, there was a span of 15 bases. This CDR3 comprises 15 residues. CDR3 region: CASTLGGGNNSPLHF. CDR3 nucleotides: TGTGCCAGCACCCTGGGGGGCGGAAATAATTCACCCCTCCACTTT.

This chain's CDR3 is CASVRDGTGELFF. For the CDR3, the DNA is TGTGCCAGCGTCAGGGACGGCACCGGGGAGCTGTTTTTT. The rearrangement links TRBV28 to TRBJ2-2; D may correspond to TRBD1 or TRBD2 (5 bases each). Germline values: CDR1 MDHEN, CDR2 SYDVKM. This CDR3 comprises 13 residues. V was cut by 8 bases and J by 4 bases, with 11 bases left in between.

The sample holds a few counts of this clonotype. This chain connects TRBV5-1 to TRBJ2-5; D is ambiguous. The CDR3 is 17 residues long. Germline-derived CDR1 and CDR2 are SGHRS and YFSETQ. Trimming pared 2 bases from V and 1 base from J, leaving 18 bases between. CDR3 protein: CASSLGQEHPRQETQYF. The CDR3 region has the DNA TGCGCCAGCAGCTTAGGGCAGGAACACCCACGCCAAGAGACCCAGTACTTC.

The rearrangement uses TRBV15 and TRBJ2-7; 8 nucleotides agree with TRBD1. CDR1 and CDR2 (germline): LNHNV, YYDKDF (reference sequence). After removal of 0 bases from V and 3 bases from J, the junction contained 4 bases not matched to a gene. The CDR3 loop spans 15 amino acids. This CDR3 is CATSREGQANYEQYF. The CDR3 DNA follows: TGTGCCACCAGCAGAGAGGGACAGGCAAACTACGAGCAGTACTTC.